These T cell receptor beta chains were read from a single sample in a study of cytomegalovirus exposure and HLA in healthy donors. Repertoires were generated with immunoSEQ multiplex PCR, while TCRdb's copy carries only in-frame clones and drops some. The table has 90,000 to 150,000 clones, roughly 90% seen once. The sample taken for sequencing was PBMCs. These receptors came from a woman aged 18-29 years in good health and CMV-seropositive. Each CDR3 is given with its conserved first and last residue. Each record gives: clone size, J gene, D gene, V gene, CDR3 DNA, CDR3 protein. A D gene is named only where the DNA matches it firmly. Not all rows give a size; the values are once, few, many and, for expanded clones, a class.

clone size: .; J gene: TRBJ2-1; D gene: .; V gene: TRBV4-1; CDR3 DNA: TGCGCCAGCAGCCAGGACAGTACAGGAGACAATGAGCAGTTCTTC; CDR3 protein: CASSQDSTGDNEQFF
clone size: .; J gene: TRBJ2-6; D gene: TRBD2; V gene: TRBV5-5; CDR3 DNA: TGTGCCAGCAGCTCGTTACCGGGACGGACTAGCTCTGGGGCCAACGTCCTGACTTTC; CDR3 protein: CASSSLPGRTSSGANVLTF
clone size: .; J gene: TRBJ2-1; D gene: TRBD2; V gene: TRBV30; CDR3 DNA: TGTGCCTGGAGCATAGGGACTAGCGGGAGGAATGAGCAGTTCTTC; CDR3 protein: CAWSIGTSGRNEQFF
clone size: .; J gene: TRBJ2-7; D gene: .; V gene: TRBV29-1; CDR3 DNA: TGCAGCGTCCGAACAGGGAGCTACGAGCAGTACTTC; CDR3 protein: CSVRTGSYEQYF
clone size: .; J gene: TRBJ1-5; D gene: .; V gene: TRBV30; CDR3 DNA: TGTGCCTGGAGCCTTGGGCAGGGAGGGCAGCCCCAGCATTTT; CDR3 protein: CAWSLGQGGQPQHF
clone size: few; J gene: TRBJ2-5; D gene: .; V gene: TRBV5-4; CDR3 DNA: TGTGCCAGCACCCGGAGGCCGGAGGAGACCCAGTACTTC; CDR3 protein: CASTRRPEETQYF
clone size: .; J gene: TRBJ2-2; D gene: .; V gene: TRBV30; CDR3 DNA: TGTGCCTGGAGAGTAGACAAGAACACCGGGGAGCTGTTTTTT; CDR3 protein: CAWRVDKNTGELFF
clone size: .; J gene: TRBJ2-7; D gene: TRBD2; V gene: TRBV25-1; CDR3 DNA: TGTGCCAGCAGTGAATTGGGGGGGAACGAGCAGTACTTC; CDR3 protein: CASSELGGNEQYF
clone size: .; J gene: TRBJ2-6; D gene: .; V gene: TRBV30; CDR3 DNA: TGTGCCTGGAGTGTACGAGGGACTGGGGCCAACGTCCTGACTTTC; CDR3 protein: CAWSVRGTGANVLTF
clone size: .; J gene: TRBJ2-5; D gene: .; V gene: TRBV25-1; CDR3 DNA: TGTGCCAGCAGTGGCACCGGGGAGACCCAGTACTTC; CDR3 protein: CASSGTGETQYF
clone size: .; J gene: TRBJ2-3; D gene: .; V gene: TRBV6-6; CDR3 DNA: TGTGCCAGCACCCACGGGGGAGCAGGGAGCACAGATACGCAGTATTTT; CDR3 protein: CASTHGGAGSTDTQYF
clone size: .; J gene: TRBJ2-5; D gene: TRBD2; V gene: TRBV2; CDR3 DNA: TGTGCCAGCAGTGAGGGGAGAAGGACTAGCGGGGGGGCCTGGGAGACCCAGTACTTC; CDR3 protein: CASSEGRRTSGGAWETQYF
clone size: .; J gene: TRBJ2-2; D gene: TRBD2; V gene: TRBV10-2; CDR3 DNA: TGCGCCAGCAGGAGACTAGCGGGATACACCGGGGAGCTGTTTTTT; CDR3 protein: CASRRLAGYTGELFF
clone size: .; J gene: TRBJ2-3; D gene: TRBD2; V gene: TRBV2; CDR3 DNA: TGTGCCAGCAGTAGAGCGGGAGTAACAGATACGCAGTATTTT; CDR3 protein: CASSRAGVTDTQYF
clone size: .; J gene: TRBJ1-5; D gene: .; V gene: TRBV28; CDR3 DNA: TGTGCCAGCAACACTGGGGGACAATATATCATACCCCAGCATTTT; CDR3 protein: CASNTGGQYIIPQHF
clone size: .; J gene: TRBJ1-1; D gene: .; V gene: TRBV9; CDR3 DNA: TGTGCCAGCAGCGTAGAAGAGGCAGCTCTTAACACTGAAGCTTTCTTT; CDR3 protein: CASSVEEAALNTEAFF
clone size: .; J gene: TRBJ1-2; D gene: .; V gene: TRBV5-1; CDR3 DNA: TGCGCCAGCAGCTTGGAGGGAGGCGGCTACACCTTC; CDR3 protein: CASSLEGGGYTF
clone size: .; J gene: TRBJ1-2; D gene: .; V gene: TRBV10-3; CDR3 DNA: TGTGCCATCAGCGACGGCCAGGCTAACTATGGCTACACCTTC; CDR3 protein: CAISDGQANYGYTF
clone size: .; J gene: TRBJ2-5; D gene: TRBD2; V gene: TRBV19; CDR3 DNA: TGTGCCAGTAGTGTAGCGGGTACCGGGAGAGAGACCCAGTACTTC; CDR3 protein: CASSVAGTGRETQYF
clone size: .; J gene: TRBJ2-1; D gene: TRBD2; V gene: TRBV5-1; CDR3 DNA: TGCGCCAGCAGCCCCGAGGTAGCGGGCGGCTCCTACAATGAGCAGTTCTTC; CDR3 protein: CASSPEVAGGSYNEQFF
clone size: .; J gene: TRBJ2-5; D gene: .; V gene: TRBV7-9; CDR3 DNA: TGTGCCAGCAGCTTCGGTTGGGGGGAAGAGACCCAGTACTTC; CDR3 protein: CASSFGWGEETQYF
clone size: .; J gene: TRBJ2-1; D gene: .; V gene: TRBV29-1; CDR3 DNA: TGCAGCGTTGAAGGCGTCTACAATGAGCAGTTCTTC; CDR3 protein: CSVEGVYNEQFF
clone size: .; J gene: TRBJ1-1; D gene: .; V gene: TRBV9; CDR3 DNA: TGTGCCAGTGGGGAGGGCACTGAAGCTTTCTTT; CDR3 protein: CASGEGTEAFF
clone size: .; J gene: TRBJ2-2; D gene: TRBD1; V gene: TRBV7-2; CDR3 DNA: TGTGCCAGCAGCTACACCGGGACAGGGCCCGGGGAGCTGTTTTTT; CDR3 protein: CASSYTGTGPGELFF
clone size: .; J gene: TRBJ1-6; D gene: .; V gene: TRBV5-1; CDR3 DNA: TGCGCCAGCAGGACCCGGGTAGATAATTCACCCCTCCACTTT; CDR3 protein: CASRTRVDNSPLHF
clone size: .; J gene: TRBJ2-7; D gene: TRBD2; V gene: TRBV6-6; CDR3 DNA: TGTGCCACGGCCGGGACTAGCGGGAGCTGGCGCGAGCAGTACTTC; CDR3 protein: CATAGTSGSWREQYF